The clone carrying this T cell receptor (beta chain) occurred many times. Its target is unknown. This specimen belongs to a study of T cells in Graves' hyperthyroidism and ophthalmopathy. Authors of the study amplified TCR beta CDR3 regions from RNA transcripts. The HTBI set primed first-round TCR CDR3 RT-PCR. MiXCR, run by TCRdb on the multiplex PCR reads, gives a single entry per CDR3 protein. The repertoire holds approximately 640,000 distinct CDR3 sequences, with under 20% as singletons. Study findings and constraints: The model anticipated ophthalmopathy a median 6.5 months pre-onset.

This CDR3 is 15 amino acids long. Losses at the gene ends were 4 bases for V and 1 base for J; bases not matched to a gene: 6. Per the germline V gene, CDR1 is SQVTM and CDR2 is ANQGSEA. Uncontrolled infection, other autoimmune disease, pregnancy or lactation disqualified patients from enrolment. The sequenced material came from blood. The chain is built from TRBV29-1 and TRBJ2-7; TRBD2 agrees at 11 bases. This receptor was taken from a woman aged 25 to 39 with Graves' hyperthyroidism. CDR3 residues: CSVATGTSGSYEQYF. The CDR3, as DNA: TGCAGCGTTGCTACCGGGACTAGCGGTTCCTACGAGCAGTACTTC.